This section outlines one T cell receptor (beta chain) sequence together with its context. This sample was included in a study of T cell changes during pregnancy in multiple sclerosis. This CDR3 has 14 amino acids. Germline CDR1 is SNHLY and CDR2 is FYNNEI. V lost 8 bases and J 4 bases, leaving 17 bases between the germline ends. The protocol was immunoSEQ multiplex PCR, while the TCRdb copy is restricted to in-frame clones and leaves out a portion. This sample has around 80,000 clones; under 95% occur once, and the top ten carry about 3%. The clonotype comes from a female donor with multiple sclerosis, enrolled in a pregnancy study. Sample: peripheral blood, taken before pregnancy. This chain connects TRBV2 to TRBJ1-1; tentatively, D is TRBD1 (6 bases). CDR3 DNA sequence: TGTGCCAGCGTTCCGCAGGTACAGGGCACTGAAGCTTTCTTT. This gives the protein CASVPQVQGTEAFF.